The next 31 T cell receptor beta chains were all read from a single sample in a study of beta chain features in type 1 diabetes. Sequencing targeted expressed TCRB transcripts, as all isolated RNA had been reverse transcribed. Data came from immunoSEQ multiplex PCR; TCRdb stores just in-frame clones and leaves some out. The sample holds about 900,000 clones; roughly a sixth are singletons and the top ten take 0.023%. Sequencing was done on a sample of naive CD4+ T cells from blood. The receptors were sampled from a woman aged 18-30 years in good health.

As concerns this clone: The same CDR3 is also encoded by other DNA sequences in this sample. The V gene is TRBV7-2, the J gene TRBJ2-7; D may be TRBD1 (6 bases). This CDR3 contains 17 residues. V lost 1 base, J lost 1 base, and 17 bases lay in between. The germline V gene has CDR1 SGHTA and CDR2 FQGNSA. The CDR3 protein is CASSLGRGGSQSYEQYF. The CDR3 coding sequence is TGTGCCAGCAGCTTAGGGCGAGGGGGATCACAATCCTACGAGCAGTACTTC. The full variable domain, its missing parts supplied by reference TRBV7-2 and TRBJ2-7, is GAGVSQSPSNKVTEKGKDVELRCDPISGHTALYWYRQSLGQGLEFLIYFQGNSAPDKSGLPSDRFSAERTGGSVSTLTIQRTQQEDSAVYLCASSLGRGGSQSYEQYFGPGTRLTVT.

This clone was detected only a few times. V and J are TRBV7-2 and TRBJ2-5; D is perhaps TRBD1 or TRBD2 (6 bases each). The J call could be wrong; TRBJ2-7 is a better fit for the DNA end. This CDR3 comprises 15 residues. Looked up from germline, CDR1 is SGHTA and CDR2 is FQGNSA. CDR3 in amino acids: CASSLGGASHYEQYF. In DNA form, the CDR3 reads TGTGCCAGCAGCTTAGGGGGGGCGTCTCACTACGAGCAGTACTTC.

The chain combines TRBV27 with TRBJ2-7; D is ambiguous. The germline V gene has CDR1 MNHEY and CDR2 SMNVEV (reference sequence). The CDR3 extends over 13 amino acids. V lost 5 bases, J lost 1 base, and 9 bases lay in between. The CDR3 DNA is TGTGCCAGCAGTCCCACAGTATCCTACGAGCAGTACTTC. Protein: CASSPTVSYEQYF.

This clone appeared a few times. The chain uses TRBV4-3 and TRBJ2-1, with 8 bases identical to TRBD2. Germline CDR1 is LGHNA and CDR2 is YSLEER. The CDR3 is 18 amino acids. Losses at the gene ends were 3 bases for V and 5 bases for J; bases not matched to a gene: 15. This CDR3 is CASSQYPGGTSGNNEQFF. The CDR3 DNA follows: TGCGCCAGCAGCCAGTACCCGGGGGGCACTAGCGGAAACAATGAGCAGTTCTTC.

The V gene is TRBV5-4, the J gene TRBJ2-1; the D is unclear. V lost 0 bases, J lost 9 bases, and 16 bases lay in between. CDR3 size: 15 residues. Germline V CDR1 and CDR2: SGHNT, YYREEE (reference sequence). CDR3 bases: TGTGCCAGCAGCTTGGCGTCCCAAGACTCCGGTGAGCAGTTCTTC. Amino acids: CASSLASQDSGEQFF.

This clone was detected a few times. The CDR3 here is CASSRPRRGLNYGYTF. CDR3 sequence (DNA): TGTGCCAGCAGCCGACCCCGTCGGGGCCTTAACTATGGCTACACCTTC. The rearrangement joins TRBV4-2 to TRBJ1-2, with a possible D match to TRBD1 (5 bases). The V end lost 4 bases, the J end lost 1 base, and 16 bases lay between the germline ends. CDR3 size: 16 residues. Germline-derived CDR1 and CDR2 are LGHNA and YNFKEQ.

The chain links TRBV9 to TRBJ2-7; TRBD2 matches at 7 bases. V lost 3 bases to trimming and J lost 2 bases; unmatched junction nucleotides: 5. The CDR3 sequence is 14 residues long. CDR1 SGDLS and CDR2 YYNGEE come from the germline V gene. CDR3 nucleotide sequence: TGTGCCAGCAGCGGTAGCGGGCACCCCTACGAGCAGTACTTC. It is translated as CASSGSGHPYEQYF. Full variable domain (remainder filled in from reference TRBV9 and TRBJ2-7): DSGVTQTPKHLITATGQRVTLRCSPRSGDLSVYWYQQSLDQGLQFLIQYYNGEERAKGNILERFSAQQFPDLHSELNLSSLELGDSALYFCASSGSGHPYEQYFGPGTRLTVT.

This chain uses TRBV6-1 with TRBJ1-2; unclear D gene. Germline V gives CDR1 MNHNS, CDR2 SASEGT. The V and J ends lost 7 bases and 6 bases respectively, with 9 bases between them. CDR3 length equals 11 residues. This CDR3 is CASTLFHGYTF. CDR3 nucleotides: TGTGCCAGCACACTCTTTCATGGCTACACCTTC.

In its sample, this clone was seen a few times. The chain joins TRBV27 to TRBJ1-4; 7 bases are shared with TRBD1. Trimming cost V 3 bases and J 4 bases; bases outside gene matches: 8. This CDR3 has 16 amino acids. Per the germline V gene, CDR1 is MNHEY and CDR2 is SMNVEV (reference sequence). This CDR3 is CASSFRPGQYNEKLFF. The CDR3 bases are TGTGCCAGCAGTTTTCGGCCGGGACAGTATAATGAAAAACTGTTTTTT.

This clone was recorded a few times. The CDR3: CASSIGDNNQPQHF. In nucleotides, the CDR3 is TGTGCCAGTAGTATAGGGGACAACAATCAGCCCCAGCATTTT. The chain employs TRBV19 and TRBJ1-5; TRBD1 might be the D (6 bases). This CDR3 spans 14 amino acids. The V end was cut by 1 base, the J end by 3 bases, with 7 bases between. Germline V gene data show CDR1 as LNHDA and CDR2 as SQIVND (reference sequence).

This clone has more than one count but fewer than ten. The CDR3 DNA is TGTGCCACCTGGGCGCCAGGCACAGATACGCAGTATTTT. It translates to CATWAPGTDTQYF. The chain joins TRBV28 to TRBJ2-3; D gene unclear. Per germline, CDR1 MDHEN and CDR2 SYDVKM. Between the trimmed V and J ends, which lost 10 bases and 1 base, there was a span of 12 bases. There are 13 residues in the CDR3.

This clone was observed a few times. The rearrangement joins TRBV2 to TRBJ2-3, with a weak D call TRBD2 (6 bases). Germline loops: CDR1 SNHLY, CDR2 FYNNEI. This CDR3 has 15 residues. Deletions cut 1 base from V and 4 bases from J, with 12 bases between. The CDR3 DNA sequence: TGTGCCAGCAGTGAAGAGTATGCGGGATCAGATACGCAGTATTTT. This gives the protein CASSEEYAGSDTQYF.

The chain carries TRBV5-6 and TRBJ2-1; D perhaps matches TRBD2 (6 bases). Per germline, CDR1 SGHDT and CDR2 YYEEEE. This CDR3 is built from 14 residues. V lost 7 bases and J 4 bases, leaving 15 bases between the germline ends. The CDR3 nucleotides read TGTGCCAGCGCCGGGGGTAGCGGATACAATGAGCAGTTCTTC. Protein: CASAGGSGYNEQFF. Filled out from reference TRBV5-6 and TRBJ2-1, the complete variable domain reads DAGVTQSPTHLIKTRGQQVTLRCSPKSGHDTVSWYQQALGQGPQFIFQYYEEEERQRGNFPDRFSGHQFPNYSSELNVNALLLGDSALYLCASAGGSGYNEQFFGPGTRLTVL.

This chain joins TRBV7-2 and TRBJ2-1, with 13 bases that match TRBD2. In germline, CDR1 is SGHTA, CDR2 FQGNSA. Trimming cost V 6 bases and J 8 bases; bases outside gene matches: 16. The CDR3 totals 18 residues. This CDR3 reads CASSPDEPGLAGLHEQFF. DNA for the CDR3: TGTGCCAGCAGTCCCGACGAACCGGGACTAGCGGGACTTCATGAGCAGTTCTTC.

The chain links TRBV5-4 to TRBJ1-2; 7 positions agree with TRBD1. The V gene's germline CDR1 is SGHNT and CDR2 YYREEE (reference sequence). CDR3 length: 15 residues. Trimming at V came to 0 bases and at J to 4 bases, leaving 6 bases not matched to a gene. In DNA, the CDR3 is TGTGCCAGCAGCTTGGTTGTAGGGGGCTCCTATGGCTACACCTTC. Encoded protein: CASSLVVGGSYGYTF.

The chain joins TRBV9 to TRBJ1-2; a weak D match, TRBD1 (5 bases). The V end was cut by 4 bases, the J end by 4 bases, with 11 bases between. CDR3 length: 13 amino acids. The germline CDR1 and CDR2 sequences are SGDLS and YYNGEE. The CDR3 loop reads CASSPPGPYGYTF. CDR3 DNA: TGTGCCAGCAGCCCCCCGGGGCCCTATGGCTACACCTTC.

This clone was observed a few times. This may be a read error, as it is one base from a much larger clone. The rearrangement links TRBV5-5 to TRBJ2-7; no clear D gene. Germline assignment: CDR1 SGHKS and CDR2 YYEKEE (reference sequence). Deletions cut 4 bases from V and 2 bases from J, with 4 bases between. The CDR3 extends over 11 amino acids. The CDR3 bases are TGTGCCAGCAGCGTAGCCTACGAGCAGTACTTC. Its translation: CASSVAYEQYF.

This clone was observed a handful of times. V usage is TRBV9 and J usage is TRBJ1-3; possible D gene TRBD1, 5 bases. The CDR3 loop spans 15 amino acids. The germline V and J ends were trimmed by 3 bases and 0 bases, with 10 bases remaining between them. CDR1 and CDR2 (germline): SGDLS, YYNGEE. CDR3 residues: CASSGGRTSGNTIYF. In DNA form, the CDR3 reads TGTGCCAGCAGCGGGGGACGGACCTCTGGAAACACCATATATTTT.

This clone was seen only once. V and J are TRBV5-1 and TRBJ1-1; the D is unclear. Trimming shortened V by 8 bases and J by 1 base, and 12 bases separated the two germline ends. CDR1 and CDR2 (germline): SGHRS, YFSETQ. This CDR3 has 13 amino acids. In nucleotides, the CDR3 is TGCGCCAGTCACTTGGCCCCGAACACTGAAGCTTTCTTT. Protein product: CASHLAPNTEAFF. The whole variable domain, remainder taken from reference TRBV5-1 and TRBJ1-1, is KAGVTQTPRYLIKTRGQQVTLSCSPISGHRSVSWYQQTPGQGLQFLFEYFSETQRNKGNFPGRFSGRQFSNSRSEMNVSTLELGDSALYLCASHLAPNTEAFFGQGTRLTVV.

V usage is TRBV6-5 and J usage is TRBJ2-1; tentatively, D is TRBD2 (5 bases). There are 15 residues in the CDR3. The V gene's germline CDR1 is MNHEY and CDR2 SVGAGI. V was clipped by 0 bases and J by 9 bases, with 15 bases between them. The CDR3 reads CASSYSSSRVVEQFF. CDR3 in DNA: TGTGCCAGCAGTTACTCGTCTAGCCGAGTTGTTGAGCAGTTCTTC.

This clone was detected only a few times. This chain connects TRBV7-6 to TRBJ2-1, with TRBD2 matching over 10 bases. The V gene end was trimmed by 1 base and the J gene end by 6 bases; junction bases not matched to a gene: 6. The CDR3 loop spans 16 amino acids. In germline, CDR1 is SGHVS, CDR2 FNYEAQ. In DNA, the CDR3 is TGTGCCAGCAGCTTAGGAGGGACTAGCGTACCCAATGAGCAGTTCTTC. Its translation: CASSLGGTSVPNEQFF.

This clone turned up a few times. The V call is TRBV7-9, the J call TRBJ2-5; TRBD2 matches at 9 bases. CDR3 size: 14 residues. V lost 4 bases to trimming and J lost 3 bases; unmatched junction nucleotides: 3. Per the germline V gene, CDR1 is SEHNR and CDR2 is FQNEAQ (reference sequence). The CDR3 sequence is CASSSLAGEETQYF. Written as DNA, the CDR3 is TGTGCCAGCAGCTCCTTAGCGGGAGAAGAGACCCAGTACTTC.

This chain uses TRBV28 with TRBJ2-4, with TRBD2 matching over 14 bases. The CDR3 has 15 amino acids. V lost 5 bases, J lost 11 bases, and 8 bases stayed unmatched. The germline V gene encodes CDR1 MDHEN and CDR2 SYDVKM. This CDR3 is CASSPRLAGGPVQYF. In DNA form, the CDR3 reads TGTGCCAGCAGTCCTCGACTAGCGGGAGGGCCCGTTCAGTACTTC.

In this sample, this clone turned up a few times. The chain uses TRBV10-3 and TRBJ2-2; the D is unclear. The CDR3 is 13 amino acids. Germline V gene lookup returns CDR1 ENHRY and CDR2 SYGVKD. Trimming cost V 3 bases and J 8 bases, with 10 bases left between them. The CDR3 reads CAISDRLSGELFF. DNA of the CDR3: TGTGCCATCAGTGACAGGCTGTCTGGGGAGCTGTTTTTT.

The chain combines TRBV25-1 with TRBJ2-1, with TRBD2 matching 9 bases. The CDR3 contains 17 residues. Trimming at V came to 8 bases and at J to 3 bases, leaving 14 bases not matched to a gene. The V gene's germline CDR1 is MGHDK and CDR2 SYGVNS. This chain's CDR3 is CASGKSRLAGFYNEQFF. Here the CDR3 DNA reads TGTGCCAGCGGCAAGTCGCGCCTAGCGGGATTCTACAATGAGCAGTTCTTC.

The V gene is TRBV2, the J gene TRBJ1-1; no definite D call. The germline V gene has CDR1 SNHLY and CDR2 FYNNEI. CDR3 length: 16 residues. Trimming left V 6 bases short and J 4 bases short, with 21 bases between. As DNA, the CDR3 is TGTGCCAGCAGGGGCCAGGCTATCGTTTTGAGCACTGAAGCTTTCTTT. This translates into CASRGQAIVLSTEAFF.

Turning to this clone: Its ends do not fully match the called genes, so a read error is possible. This sequence joins TRBV7-7 and TRBJ2-7; no clear D gene. Per the germline V gene, CDR1 is SSHAT and CDR2 is FNYEAQ (reference sequence). The CDR3 consists of 12 residues. CDR3 bases: TGTGCTAGCAGCTTAGTTTACGGAGAGCAGTACTTC. This encodes CASSLVYGEQYF. Looking up the rest from reference TRBV7-7 and TRBJ2-7 gives the full variable domain: GAGVSQSPRYKVTKRGQDVTLRCDPISSHATLYWYQQALGQGPEFLTYFNYEAQPDKSGLPSDRFSAERPEGSISTLTIQRTEQRDSAMYRCASSLVYGEQYFGPGTRLTVT.

V usage is TRBV11-2 and J usage is TRBJ2-6; TRBD1 matches 9 bases. With 0 bases clipped from V and 0 bases from J, the junction kept 9 bases outside the gene matches. Germline V gene lookup returns CDR1 SGHAT and CDR2 FQNNGV. This CDR3 is 20 amino acids long. In nucleotides, the CDR3 is TGTGCCAGCAGCTTAGAGGTCGGGACAGGGACGTACTCTGGGGCCAACGTCCTGACTTTC. It yields the protein CASSLEVGTGTYSGANVLTF.

The chain joins TRBV6-1 to TRBJ2-2, with a tentative D call TRBD2 (6 bases). The CDR3 extends over 14 amino acids. The V gene lost 4 bases and the J gene lost 6 bases, with 12 bases spanning the gap. CDR1 is MNHNS and CDR2 is SASEGT in the germline V gene. The CDR3 DNA sequence: TGTGCCAGCAGTGGAACTAGCTTGCCCGGGGAGCTGTTTTTT. It codes for CASSGTSLPGELFF.

Note on this clone: The same CDR3 also results from other DNA sequences found in this sample. The chain carries TRBV7-2 and TRBJ1-2; D call uncertain. V shed 1 base and J shed 5 bases, with 5 bases lying between them. CDR1 is SGHTA, CDR2 FQGNSA, per germline. The CDR3 length is 12 residues. CDR3 nucleotide sequence: TGTGCCAGCAGCTTAGGGCTTTATGGCTACACCTTC. This codes for CASSLGLYGYTF.

The rearrangement links TRBV7-3 to TRBJ2-1; 9 positions agree with TRBD2. The germline V gene has CDR1 SGHTA and CDR2 FQGTGA. This CDR3 contains 15 residues. The junction had 6 bases not matched to a gene; V was cut back by 6 bases and J by 3 bases. The CDR3 sequence: CASSLAGADYNEQFF. Written as DNA, the CDR3 is TGTGCCAGCAGTTTAGCGGGAGCGGACTACAATGAGCAGTTCTTC.